This T cell receptor beta chain was profiled in a study of technical replicates of blood from a handful of donors. Libraries were prepared by immunoSEQ multiplex PCR; TCRdb keeps only in-frame clonotypes and omits some of them. This table has roughly 61,000 clones, roughly 97% appearing once. The CDR3 runs to 14 residues. CDR1 is SGHRS and CDR2 is YFSETQ in the germline V gene. The ends lost 4 bases at V and 4 bases at J; junction bases unmatched: 5. The rearrangement uses TRBV5-1 and TRBJ2-3, with 8 bases matching TRBD1. Sequenced sample: T cells isolated from PBMCs. The receptor's source is a human donor in good health. The CDR3 spells CASSTGQGADTQYF. The CDR3 DNA follows: TGCGCCAGCAGCACCGGACAGGGTGCAGATACGCAGTATTTT.